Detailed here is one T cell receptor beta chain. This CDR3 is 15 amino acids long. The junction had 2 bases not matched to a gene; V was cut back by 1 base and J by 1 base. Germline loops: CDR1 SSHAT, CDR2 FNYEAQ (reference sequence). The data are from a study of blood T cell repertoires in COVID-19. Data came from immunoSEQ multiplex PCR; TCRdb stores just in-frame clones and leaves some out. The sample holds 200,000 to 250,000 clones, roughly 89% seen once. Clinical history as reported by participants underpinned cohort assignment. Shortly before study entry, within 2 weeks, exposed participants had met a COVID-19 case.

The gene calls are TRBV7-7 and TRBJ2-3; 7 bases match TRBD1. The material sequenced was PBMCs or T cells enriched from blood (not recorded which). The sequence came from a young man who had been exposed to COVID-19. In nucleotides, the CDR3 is TGTGCCAGCAGCTTAGGAGGGGGCGGCACAGATACGCAGTATTTT. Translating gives CASSLGGGGTDTQYF. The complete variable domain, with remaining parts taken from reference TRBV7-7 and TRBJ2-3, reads GAGVSQSPRYKVTKRGQDVTLRCDPISSHATLYWYQQALGQGPEFLTYFNYEAQPDKSGLPSDRFSAERPEGSISTLTIQRTEQRDSAMYRCASSLGGGGTDTQYFGPGTRLTVL.